This TCR beta chain was captured in a study of OX40 agonist ivuxolimab in advanced cancers. Turning to the study itself: The patients received ivuxolimab by intravenous route every 2 weeks at 0.01 to 10 mg/kg.

V was cut by 4 bases and J by 8 bases, with 21 bases left in between. The length of the CDR3 is 16 residues. CDR1 MNHEY and CDR2 SVGAGI come from the germline V gene. Some clones are missing from TCRdb's copy, which holds only in-frame ones; the method was immunoSEQ multiplex PCR. The data hold 100,000 or so clones, with roughly 87% observed a single time. The material sequenced was CD4+ or CD8+ T cells sorted from blood, taken in a trial of the OX40 agonist ivuxolimab. This clonotype was sampled from an adult with an advanced solid tumor such as melanoma, head and neck, liver or kidney cancer. J is TRBJ2-1 and V is TRBV6-5; D might be TRBD1 (6 bases). The CDR3 DNA reads as TGTGCCAGCAGTTCTGGACAGACATGGGGTATGGATGAGCAGTTCTTC. Its protein product is CASSSGQTWGMDEQFF.